The entry below gives a single T cell receptor (beta chain) sequence along with its context. Its target is unknown. These data belong to a study of shared clonotypes between healthy human individuals. The study, taken as a whole, reports: Naive subsets usually exceeded memory subsets in estimated richness. Generation probabilities were higher for clonotypes shared across all four sorted-subset donors than for unshared ones.

Here immunoSEQ multiplex PCR was the method, and the copy in TCRdb shows in-frame clones only, minus some. The data show around 1,900,000 clones, with about 94% seen just once and 1.5% to 2% held by the top ten. Naivety among CD8 cells was defined by CD45RO negativity and positive CCR7 selection, thereby excluding terminally differentiated effector memory CD45RA+ cells. V was clipped by 7 bases and J by 0 bases; unmatched bases: 9. Germline lookup yields CDR1 ENHRY and CDR2 SYGVKD. The CDR3 covers 17 residues. Sequenced material: naive CD8+ T cells from PBMCs. The chain joins TRBV10-3 to TRBJ2-6, with 7 nucleotides matching TRBD2. This clonotype originated in a man younger than 35 in good health. Some clones in this sample may be carry-over from other donors' samples. The CDR3: CAITTASGDSGANVLTF. The CDR3 coding sequence is TGTGCCATCACTACCGCTAGCGGAGACTCTGGGGCCAACGTCCTGACTTTC.